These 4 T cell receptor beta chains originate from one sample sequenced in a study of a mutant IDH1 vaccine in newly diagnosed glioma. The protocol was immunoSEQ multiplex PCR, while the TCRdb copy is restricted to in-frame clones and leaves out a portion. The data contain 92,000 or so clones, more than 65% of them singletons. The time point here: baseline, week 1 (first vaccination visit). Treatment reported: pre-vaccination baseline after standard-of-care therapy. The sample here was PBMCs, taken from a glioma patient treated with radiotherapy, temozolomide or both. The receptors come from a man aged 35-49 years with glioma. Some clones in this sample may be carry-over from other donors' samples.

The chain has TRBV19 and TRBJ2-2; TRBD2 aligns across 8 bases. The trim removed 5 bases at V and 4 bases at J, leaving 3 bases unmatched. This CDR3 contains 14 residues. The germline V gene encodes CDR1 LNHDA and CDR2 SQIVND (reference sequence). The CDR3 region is CASSGGTSTGELFF. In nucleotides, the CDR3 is TGTGCCAGTAGTGGCGGGACTAGCACCGGGGAGCTGTTTTTT. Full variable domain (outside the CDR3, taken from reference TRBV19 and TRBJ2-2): DGGITQSPKYLFRKEGQNVTLSCEQNLNHDAMYWYRQDPGQGLRLIYYSQIVNDFQKGDIAEGYSVSREKKESFPLTVTSAQKNPTAFYLCASSGGTSTGELFFGEGSRLTVL.

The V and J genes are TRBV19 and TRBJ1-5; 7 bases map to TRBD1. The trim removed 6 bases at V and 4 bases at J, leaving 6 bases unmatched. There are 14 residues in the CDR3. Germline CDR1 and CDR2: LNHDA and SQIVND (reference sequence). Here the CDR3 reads CASRRDRANQPQHF. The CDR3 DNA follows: TGTGCCAGTAGGCGGGACAGAGCTAATCAGCCCCAGCATTTT.

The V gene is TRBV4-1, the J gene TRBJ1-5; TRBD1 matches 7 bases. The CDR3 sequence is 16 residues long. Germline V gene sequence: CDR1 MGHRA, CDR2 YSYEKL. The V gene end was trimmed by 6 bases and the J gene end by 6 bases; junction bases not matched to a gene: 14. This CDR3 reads CASSRVPGGNGQPQHF. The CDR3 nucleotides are TGCGCCAGCAGTCGGGTCCCAGGGGGTAATGGTCAGCCCCAGCATTTT.

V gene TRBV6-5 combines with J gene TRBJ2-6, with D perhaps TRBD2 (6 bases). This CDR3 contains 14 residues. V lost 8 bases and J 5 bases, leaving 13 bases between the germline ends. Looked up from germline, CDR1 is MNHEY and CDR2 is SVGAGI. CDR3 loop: CASSRGSWANVLTF. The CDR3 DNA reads TGTGCCAGCTCACGGGGGTCCTGGGCCAACGTCCTGACTTTC.